These T cell receptor beta chains were read from a single sample in a study of shared clonotypes between healthy human individuals. TCRdb's table, derived via immunoSEQ multiplex PCR, lists solely in-frame clones and lacks some. In the table there are 450,000 to 500,000 clones, 76% of which are singletons. Sequenced sample: PBMCs. The receptors stem from a woman aged 40 to 55 in good health. Some clones in this sample may be carry-over from other donors' samples. The CDR3 runs from the conserved cysteine through the conserved F or W. A D gene is named only where the DNA matches it firmly. Size is stated for part of the rows, as once, few or many counts, or as a class when the clone is expanded.

clone size: NA; J gene: TRBJ2-5; D gene: NA; V gene: TRBV9; CDR3 length: 15; CDR3 DNA: TGTGCCAGCAGCGTAGAGGGGAGGTGGGAAGAGACCCAGTACTTC; CDR3 protein: CASSVEGRWEETQYF
clone size: once; J gene: TRBJ2-7; D gene: TRBD1; V gene: TRBV30; CDR3 length: 14; CDR3 DNA: TGTGCCTGGACCAATGACAGGGACTCCTACGAGCAGTACTTC; CDR3 protein: CAWTNDRDSYEQYF
clone size: once; J gene: TRBJ2-1; D gene: NA; V gene: TRBV29-1; CDR3 length: 14; CDR3 DNA: TGCAGCGTCCTACAGGGCGTTTCCTACAATGAGCAGTTCTTC; CDR3 protein: CSVLQGVSYNEQFF
clone size: NA; J gene: TRBJ2-2; D gene: TRBD1; V gene: TRBV6-1; CDR3 length: 14; CDR3 DNA: TGTGCCAGCAGCAGGGGGCCGGACACCGGGGAGCTGTTTTTT; CDR3 protein: CASSRGPDTGELFF
clone size: NA; J gene: TRBJ1-1; D gene: NA; V gene: TRBV7-9; CDR3 length: 15; CDR3 DNA: TGTGCCAGCACCTCGGGTGGGGTGGGGAACACTAAAGCTTTCTTT; CDR3 protein: CASTSGGVGNTKAFF
clone size: few; J gene: TRBJ1-1; D gene: NA; V gene: TRBV2; CDR3 length: 14; CDR3 DNA: TGTGCCAGCAGAAAGGGGGATGGCCCCACTGAAGCTTTCTTT; CDR3 protein: CASRKGDGPTEAFF
clone size: few; J gene: TRBJ2-7; D gene: TRBD1; V gene: TRBV6-1; CDR3 length: 15; CDR3 DNA: TGTGCCAGCACACCGGGGACAGGCCTACTTTACGAGCAGTACTTC; CDR3 protein: CASTPGTGLLYEQYF
clone size: NA; J gene: TRBJ2-3; D gene: NA; V gene: TRBV2; CDR3 length: 15; CDR3 DNA: TGTGCCAGCAGTCTCAGGTTAGCTAGCACAGATACGCAGTATTTT; CDR3 protein: CASSLRLASTDTQYF
clone size: NA; J gene: TRBJ1-2; D gene: TRBD1; V gene: TRBV4-3; CDR3 length: 15; CDR3 DNA: TGCGCCAGCAGCCCACGGACAGGTGACAACTATGGCTACACCTTC; CDR3 protein: CASSPRTGDNYGYTF
clone size: many; J gene: TRBJ1-2; D gene: NA; V gene: TRBV2; CDR3 length: 13; CDR3 DNA: TGTGCCGACGTTGGGGATTCTAACTATGGCTACACCTTC; CDR3 protein: CADVGDSNYGYTF
clone size: few; J gene: TRBJ1-5; D gene: NA; V gene: TRBV19; CDR3 length: 14; CDR3 DNA: TGTGCCAGTAGCCCTACAGGGAGTAGTCAGCCCCAGCATTTT; CDR3 protein: CASSPTGSSQPQHF
clone size: NA; J gene: TRBJ1-4; D gene: TRBD1; V gene: TRBV7-9; CDR3 length: 15; CDR3 DNA: TGTGCCAGCAGCCTACGGACAGGGGGCCTGGAAAAACTGTTTTTT; CDR3 protein: CASSLRTGGLEKLFF
clone size: NA; J gene: TRBJ2-7; D gene: TRBD1; V gene: TRBV9; CDR3 length: 16; CDR3 DNA: TGTGCCAGCAGCGTAGGGGTAAGGGGGCCGACCTACGAGCAGTACTTC; CDR3 protein: CASSVGVRGPTYEQYF
clone size: NA; J gene: TRBJ1-5; D gene: NA; V gene: TRBV6-1; CDR3 length: 15; CDR3 DNA: TGTGCCACCCGAACGAGGCAGGGGAGCAATCAGCCCCAGCATTTT; CDR3 protein: CATRTRQGSNQPQHF
clone size: NA; J gene: TRBJ2-7; D gene: TRBD2; V gene: TRBV27; CDR3 length: 16; CDR3 DNA: TGTGCCAGCAGTCCCCTGACTAGCGGGAGTCGGTACGAGCAGTACTTC; CDR3 protein: CASSPLTSGSRYEQYF
clone size: NA; J gene: TRBJ1-3; D gene: NA; V gene: TRBV30; CDR3 length: 13; CDR3 DNA: TGTGCCTGGAAACCCGGAATGAGGAACACCATATACTTT; CDR3 protein: CAWKPGMRNTIYF
clone size: many; J gene: TRBJ2-6; D gene: NA; V gene: TRBV11-1; CDR3 length: 16; CDR3 DNA: TGTGCCAGCAGCGCAACAGGTAGCTCTGGGGCCAACGTCCTGACTTTC; CDR3 protein: CASSATGSSGANVLTF